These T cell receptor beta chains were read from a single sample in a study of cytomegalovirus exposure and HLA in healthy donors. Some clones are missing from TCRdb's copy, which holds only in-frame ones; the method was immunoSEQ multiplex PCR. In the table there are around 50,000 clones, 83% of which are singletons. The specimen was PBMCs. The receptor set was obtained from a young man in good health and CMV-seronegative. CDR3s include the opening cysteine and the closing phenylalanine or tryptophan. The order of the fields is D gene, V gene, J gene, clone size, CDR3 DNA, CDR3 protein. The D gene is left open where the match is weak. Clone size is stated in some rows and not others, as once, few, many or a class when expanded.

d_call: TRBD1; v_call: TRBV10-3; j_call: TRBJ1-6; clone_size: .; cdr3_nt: TGTGCCACCCTGGACAGGGACGCTAATTCACCCCTCCACTTT; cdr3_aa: CATLDRDANSPLHF
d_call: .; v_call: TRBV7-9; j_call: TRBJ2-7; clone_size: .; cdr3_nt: TGTGCCAGCAGCCGGGACACCGGCGAGCAGTACTTC; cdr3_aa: CASSRDTGEQYF
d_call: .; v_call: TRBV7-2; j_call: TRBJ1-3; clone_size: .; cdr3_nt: TGTGCCAGCAGCTTAGTACCGGGGGTGGTCCCTGGAAACACCATATATTTT; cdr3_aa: CASSLVPGVVPGNTIYF
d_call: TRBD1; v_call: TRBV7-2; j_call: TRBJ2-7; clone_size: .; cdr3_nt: TGTGCCAGCAGCTTAGTAGCGAGGGGGCGTCAGGTCGAGCAGTACTTC; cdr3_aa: CASSLVARGRQVEQYF
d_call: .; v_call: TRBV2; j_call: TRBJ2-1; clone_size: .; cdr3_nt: TGTGCCAGCAGTGAAAGCCGGAGAGCTGGGGAGCAGTTCTTC; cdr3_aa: CASSESRRAGEQFF
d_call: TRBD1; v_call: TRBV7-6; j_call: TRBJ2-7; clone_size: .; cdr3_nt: TGTGCCAGCAGCACGGGACAGGGGGACGTTTACGAGCAGTACTTC; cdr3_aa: CASSTGQGDVYEQYF
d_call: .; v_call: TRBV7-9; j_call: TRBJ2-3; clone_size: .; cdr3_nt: TGTGCCAGCAGCCCCCCATGGCCATTCACAGATACGCAGTATTTT; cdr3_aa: CASSPPWPFTDTQYF
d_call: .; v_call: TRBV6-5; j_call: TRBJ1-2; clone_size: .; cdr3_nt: TGTGCCAGCAGCGGGGATGGCTATGGCTACACCTTC; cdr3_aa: CASSGDGYGYTF
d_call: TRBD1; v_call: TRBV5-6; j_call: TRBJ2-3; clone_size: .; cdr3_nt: TGTGCCAGCAGCTTGTTAGGACAGGGCGTTGGTACGCAGTATTTT; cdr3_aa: CASSLLGQGVGTQYF
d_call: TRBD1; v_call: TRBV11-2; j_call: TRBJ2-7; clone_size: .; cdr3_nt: TGTGCCAGCAGCTTAGGGCCGGGACAGGGGTTCTACGAGCAGTACTTC; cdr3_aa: CASSLGPGQGFYEQYF
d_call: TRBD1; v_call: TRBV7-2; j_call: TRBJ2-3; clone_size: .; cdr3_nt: TGTGCCAGCAGCCCGGGGACAGGGGGCACGAATACGCAGTATTTT; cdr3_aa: CASSPGTGGTNTQYF
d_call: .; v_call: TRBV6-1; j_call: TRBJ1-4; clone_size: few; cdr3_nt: TGTGCCAGCAGTCCGAGAAGAGAAAAACTGTTTTTT; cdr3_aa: CASSPRREKLFF
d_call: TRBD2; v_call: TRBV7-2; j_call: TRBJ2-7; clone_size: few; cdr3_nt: TGTGCCAGCAGCGCGGGGGGACTAGCGGTCCTATACGAGCAGTACTTC; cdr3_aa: CASSAGGLAVLYEQYF
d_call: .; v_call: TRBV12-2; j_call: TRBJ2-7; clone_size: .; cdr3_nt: TGTGCAAGTCGCTTAGCCCTAGGACAGGGGAAACCTGACGAGCAGTACTTC; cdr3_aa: CASRLALGQGKPDEQYF
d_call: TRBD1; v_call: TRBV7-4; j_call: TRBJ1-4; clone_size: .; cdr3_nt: TGTGCCAGCAGCCTACAACCGGGACAGATCAATGAAAAACTGTTTTTT; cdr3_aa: CASSLQPGQINEKLFF
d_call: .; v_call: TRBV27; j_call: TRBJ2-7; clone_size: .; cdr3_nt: TGTGCCAGCAGTTTTGCAGGGCGCTTCTACGAGCAGTACTTC; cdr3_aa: CASSFAGRFYEQYF
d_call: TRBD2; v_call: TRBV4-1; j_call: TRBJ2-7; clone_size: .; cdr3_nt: TGCGCCAGCACTCCCGGGACTACCAACTACGAGCAGTACTTC; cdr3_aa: CASTPGTTNYEQYF
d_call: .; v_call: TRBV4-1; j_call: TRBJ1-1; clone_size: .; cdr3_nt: TGCGCCAGCAGCCAACGAGACAGGATGAACACTGAAGCTTTCTTT; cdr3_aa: CASSQRDRMNTEAFF
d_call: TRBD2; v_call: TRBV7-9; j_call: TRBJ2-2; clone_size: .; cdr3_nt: TGTGCCAGCAGCTTAGGACTAGCCGGGAACACCGGGGAGCTGTTTTTT; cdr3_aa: CASSLGLAGNTGELFF
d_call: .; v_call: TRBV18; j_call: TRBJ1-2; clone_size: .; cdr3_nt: TGTGCCAGCTCGCGTGGAAAGGGGTTAGGTTCGAACTATGGCTACACCTTC; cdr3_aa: CASSRGKGLGSNYGYTF
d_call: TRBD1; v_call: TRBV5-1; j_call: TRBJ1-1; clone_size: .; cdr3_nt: TGCGCCAGCAGTGACAGGGCGAACACTGAAGCTTTCTTT; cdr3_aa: CASSDRANTEAFF
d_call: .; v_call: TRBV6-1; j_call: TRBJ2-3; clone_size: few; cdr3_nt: TGTGCCAGCAGTTTGGCGGGGCCTCCAGATACGCAGTATTTT; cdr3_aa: CASSLAGPPDTQYF
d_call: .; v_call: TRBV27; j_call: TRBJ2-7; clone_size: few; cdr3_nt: TGTGCCAGCAGCCCGGGAGCCGGCTACGAGCAGTACTTC; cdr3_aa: CASSPGAGYEQYF
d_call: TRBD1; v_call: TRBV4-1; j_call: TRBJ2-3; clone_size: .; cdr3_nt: TGCGCCAGCTGGGGACAGGGCCTCACAGATACGCAGTATTTT; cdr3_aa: CASWGQGLTDTQYF
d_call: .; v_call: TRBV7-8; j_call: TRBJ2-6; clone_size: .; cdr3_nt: TGTGCCAGCAGCTCGGAGAGTCGGGACGGGAGCTCTGGGGCCAACGTCCTGACTTTC; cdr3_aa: CASSSESRDGSSGANVLTF
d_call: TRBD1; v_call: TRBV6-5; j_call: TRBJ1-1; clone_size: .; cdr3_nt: TGTGCCAGCAGTTACGCCGGGACAGGGGGCGATGAAGCTTTCTTT; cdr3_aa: CASSYAGTGGDEAFF
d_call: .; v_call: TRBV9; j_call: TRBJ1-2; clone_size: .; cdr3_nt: TGTGCCAGCACCGGTCCCCCGGGACTACAGGCCTATGGCTACACCTTC; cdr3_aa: CASTGPPGLQAYGYTF
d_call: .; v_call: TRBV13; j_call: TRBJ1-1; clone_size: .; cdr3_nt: TGTGCCAGCAGCTTAGGCGACACTGAAGCTTTCTTT; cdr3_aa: CASSLGDTEAFF
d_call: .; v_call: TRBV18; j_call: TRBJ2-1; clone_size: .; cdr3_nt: TGTGCCAGCTCACCCAAAGGAGGGGCTAGCGTCGGTGAGCAGTTCTTC; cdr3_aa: CASSPKGGASVGEQFF
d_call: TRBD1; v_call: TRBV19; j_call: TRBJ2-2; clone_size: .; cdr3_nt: TGTGCCAGTAGTGAGGGGGCCGTGAGCACCGGGGAGCTGTTTTTT; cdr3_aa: CASSEGAVSTGELFF
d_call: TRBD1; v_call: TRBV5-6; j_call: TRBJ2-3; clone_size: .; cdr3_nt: TGTGCCAGCAGCTTTGGACAGGGCAGCACAGATACGCAGTATTTT; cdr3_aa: CASSFGQGSTDTQYF
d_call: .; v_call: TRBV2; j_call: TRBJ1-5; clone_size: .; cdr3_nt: TGTGCCTCTTCGCAGGTCCCAGTTAGCAATCAGCCCCAGCATTTT; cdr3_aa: CASSQVPVSNQPQHF
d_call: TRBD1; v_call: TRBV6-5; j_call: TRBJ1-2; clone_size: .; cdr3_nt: TGTGCCAGCACCAAAACAGGGGGGCCGGGGTATGGCTACACCTTC; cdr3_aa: CASTKTGGPGYGYTF
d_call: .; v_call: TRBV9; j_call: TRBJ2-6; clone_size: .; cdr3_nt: TGTGCCAGCGGGTCTTACAGGGCTGGGGCCAACGTCCTGACTTTC; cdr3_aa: CASGSYRAGANVLTF
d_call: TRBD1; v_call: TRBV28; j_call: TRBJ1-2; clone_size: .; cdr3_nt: TGTGCCAGCACCCTACAGGGGATCTATGGCTACACCTTC; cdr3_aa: CASTLQGIYGYTF
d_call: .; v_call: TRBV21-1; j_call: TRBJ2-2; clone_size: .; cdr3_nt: TGTGCCAGCAGCAAAGCCGAGCGGGAGGACCAGAACACCGGGGAGCTGTTTTTT; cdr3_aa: CASSKAEREDQNTGELFF
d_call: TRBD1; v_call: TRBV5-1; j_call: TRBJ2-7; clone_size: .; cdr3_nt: TGCGCCAGCAGCCCTGGACAGGGGGCGAACGAGCAGTACTTC; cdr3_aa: CASSPGQGANEQYF
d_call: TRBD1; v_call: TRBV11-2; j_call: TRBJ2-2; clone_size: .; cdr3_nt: TGTGCCAGCAGCCTCGGACAGGGGTTCACCGGGGAGCTGTTTTTT; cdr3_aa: CASSLGQGFTGELFF
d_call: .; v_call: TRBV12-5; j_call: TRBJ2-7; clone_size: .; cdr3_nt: TGTGCTAGTGGTTCCCCCTCGGTCCACGAGCAGTACTTC; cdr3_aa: CASGSPSVHEQYF
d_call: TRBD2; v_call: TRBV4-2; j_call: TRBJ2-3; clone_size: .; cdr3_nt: TGTGCCAGCAGCCAAGTGGCGGGACTACCGGGGACAGATACGCAGTATTTT; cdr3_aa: CASSQVAGLPGTDTQYF
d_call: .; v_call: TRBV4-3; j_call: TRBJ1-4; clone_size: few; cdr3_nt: TGCGCCAGCAGCCAAGATACGACTCAAGCAACTAATGAAAAACTGTTTTTT; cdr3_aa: CASSQDTTQATNEKLFF
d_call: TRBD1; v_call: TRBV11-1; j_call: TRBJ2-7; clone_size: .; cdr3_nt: TGTGCCAGCAGCTTAGGTGGGACAGGGCTGACCTACGAGCAGTACTTC; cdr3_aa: CASSLGGTGLTYEQYF
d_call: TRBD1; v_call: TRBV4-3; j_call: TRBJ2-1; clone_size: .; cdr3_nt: TGCGCCAGCAGCCGGGACAGGGACTACAATGAGCAGTTCTTC; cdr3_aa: CASSRDRDYNEQFF
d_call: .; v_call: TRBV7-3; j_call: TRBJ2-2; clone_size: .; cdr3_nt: TGTGCCAGCAGCTTGCGCCTAGGGGGGAACACCGGGGAGCTGTTTTTT; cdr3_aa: CASSLRLGGNTGELFF
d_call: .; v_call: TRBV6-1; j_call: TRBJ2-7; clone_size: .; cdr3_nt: TGTGCCAGCAGTGAGATCGGACAGACCTTCTACGAGCAGTACTTC; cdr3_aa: CASSEIGQTFYEQYF
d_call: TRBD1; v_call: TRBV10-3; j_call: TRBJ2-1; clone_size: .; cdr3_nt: TGTGCCATCAGTGACCGGGACAGGGAATACAATGAGCAGTTCTTC; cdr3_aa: CAISDRDREYNEQFF
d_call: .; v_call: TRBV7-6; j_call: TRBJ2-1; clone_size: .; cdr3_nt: TGTGCCAGCAGCCCCCCCGGGGGAATCTTGAGCTCCTACAATGAGCAGTTCTTC; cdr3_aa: CASSPPGGILSSYNEQFF
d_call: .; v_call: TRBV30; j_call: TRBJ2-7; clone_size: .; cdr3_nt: TGTGCCTGGAGTCCCTCTTCCTACGAGCAGTACTTC; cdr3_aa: CAWSPSSYEQYF
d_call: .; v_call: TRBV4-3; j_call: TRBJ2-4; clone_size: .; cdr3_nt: TGCGCCAGCAGCCAAGATTGGAGCGGCTTTCAGTACTTC; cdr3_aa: CASSQDWSGFQYF